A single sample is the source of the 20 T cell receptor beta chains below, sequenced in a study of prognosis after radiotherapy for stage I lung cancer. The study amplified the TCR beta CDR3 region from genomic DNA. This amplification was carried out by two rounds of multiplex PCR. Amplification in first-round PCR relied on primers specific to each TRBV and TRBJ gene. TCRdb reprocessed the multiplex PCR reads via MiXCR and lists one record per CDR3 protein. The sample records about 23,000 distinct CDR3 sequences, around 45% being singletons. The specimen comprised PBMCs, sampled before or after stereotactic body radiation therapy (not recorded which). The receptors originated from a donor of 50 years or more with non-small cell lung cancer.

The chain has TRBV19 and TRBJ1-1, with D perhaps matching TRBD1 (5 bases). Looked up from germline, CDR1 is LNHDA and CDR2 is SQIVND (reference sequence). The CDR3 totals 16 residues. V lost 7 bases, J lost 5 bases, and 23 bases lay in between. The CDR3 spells CASTTWGQWLVTEAFF. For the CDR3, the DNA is TGTGCCAGTACCACATGGGGCCAGTGGTTGGTTACTGAAGCTTTCTTT.

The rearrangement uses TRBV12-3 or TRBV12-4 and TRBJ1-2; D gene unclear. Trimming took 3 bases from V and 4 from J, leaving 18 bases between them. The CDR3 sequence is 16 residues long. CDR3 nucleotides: TGTGCCAGCAGTTTTTCGAGGCTGCCTTGTAGCTATGGCTACACCTTC. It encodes CASSFSRLPCSYGYTF.

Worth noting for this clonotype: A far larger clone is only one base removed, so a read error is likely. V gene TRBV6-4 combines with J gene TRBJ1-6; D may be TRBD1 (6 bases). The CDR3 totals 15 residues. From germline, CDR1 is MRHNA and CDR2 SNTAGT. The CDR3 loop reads CASRGTRLLNSPLNF. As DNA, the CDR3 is TGTGCCAGCAGAGGGACACGACTTCTTAATTCACCCCTCAACTTT.

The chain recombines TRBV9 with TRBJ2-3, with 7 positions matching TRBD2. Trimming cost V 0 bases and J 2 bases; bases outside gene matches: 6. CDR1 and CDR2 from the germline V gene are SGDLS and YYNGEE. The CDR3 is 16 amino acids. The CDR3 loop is CASSVVWRGFTDTQYF. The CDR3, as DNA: TGTGCCAGCAGCGTAGTATGGCGGGGGTTCACAGATACGCAGTATTTT.

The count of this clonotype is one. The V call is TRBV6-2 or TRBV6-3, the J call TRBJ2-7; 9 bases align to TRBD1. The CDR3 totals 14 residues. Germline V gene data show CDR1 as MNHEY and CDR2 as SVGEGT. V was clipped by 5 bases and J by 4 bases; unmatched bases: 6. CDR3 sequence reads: CASSKGTGSYEQYF. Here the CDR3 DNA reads TGTGCCAGCAGTAAGGGGACAGGGTCGTACGAGCAGTACTTC.

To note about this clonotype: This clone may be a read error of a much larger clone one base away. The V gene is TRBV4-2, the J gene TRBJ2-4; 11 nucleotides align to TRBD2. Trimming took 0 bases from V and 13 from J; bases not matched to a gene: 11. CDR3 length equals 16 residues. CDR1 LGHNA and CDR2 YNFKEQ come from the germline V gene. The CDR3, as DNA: TGTGCCAGCAGCCAAGAAACTAGCGGGAGCCACAATGAGCAGTACTTC. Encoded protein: CASSQETSGSHNEQYF.

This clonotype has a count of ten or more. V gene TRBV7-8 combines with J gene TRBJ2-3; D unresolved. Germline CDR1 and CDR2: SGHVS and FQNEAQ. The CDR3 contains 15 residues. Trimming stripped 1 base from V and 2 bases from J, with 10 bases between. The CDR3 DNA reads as TGTGCCAGCAGCTTAGTAGACCCCACCACAGATACGCAGTATTTT. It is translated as CASSLVDPTTDTQYF.

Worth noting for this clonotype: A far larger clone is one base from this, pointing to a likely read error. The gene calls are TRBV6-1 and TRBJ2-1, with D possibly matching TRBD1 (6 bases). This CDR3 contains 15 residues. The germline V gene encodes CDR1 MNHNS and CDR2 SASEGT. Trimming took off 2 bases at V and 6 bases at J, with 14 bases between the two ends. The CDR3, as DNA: TGTGCCAGCAGTGAATGGACAGAGGCGAGCAATGAGCAGTTCTTC. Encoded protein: CASSEWTEASNEQFF.

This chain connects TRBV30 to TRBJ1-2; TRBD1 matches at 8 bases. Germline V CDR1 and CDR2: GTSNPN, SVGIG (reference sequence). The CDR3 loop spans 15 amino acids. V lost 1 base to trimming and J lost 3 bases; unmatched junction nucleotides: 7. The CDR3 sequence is CAWSALGQGHYGYTF. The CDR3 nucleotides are TGTGCCTGGAGTGCCCTTGGACAGGGTCACTATGGCTACACCTTC.

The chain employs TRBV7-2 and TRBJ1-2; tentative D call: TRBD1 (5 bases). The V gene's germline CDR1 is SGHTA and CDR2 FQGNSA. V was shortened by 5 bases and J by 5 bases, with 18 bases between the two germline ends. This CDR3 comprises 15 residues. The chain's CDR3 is CASSDGGGCVYGYTF. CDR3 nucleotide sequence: TGTGCCAGCAGCGATGGGGGAGGGTGTGTATATGGCTACACCTTC.

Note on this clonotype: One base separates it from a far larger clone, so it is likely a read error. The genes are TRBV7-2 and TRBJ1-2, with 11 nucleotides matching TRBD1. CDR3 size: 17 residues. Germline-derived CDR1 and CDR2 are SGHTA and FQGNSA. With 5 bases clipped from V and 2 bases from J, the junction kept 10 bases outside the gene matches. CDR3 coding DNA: TGTGCCAGCAGCACCCAGCGGGACAGGGGGGTGAACTATGGCTACACCTTC. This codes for CASSTQRDRGVNYGYTF.

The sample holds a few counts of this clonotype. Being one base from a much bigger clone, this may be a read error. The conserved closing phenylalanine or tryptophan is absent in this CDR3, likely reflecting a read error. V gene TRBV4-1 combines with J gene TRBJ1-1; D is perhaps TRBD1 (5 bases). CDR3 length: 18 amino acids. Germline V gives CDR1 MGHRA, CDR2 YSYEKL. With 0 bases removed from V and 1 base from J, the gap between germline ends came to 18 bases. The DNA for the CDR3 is TGCGCCAGCAGCCAAGATTCAGGGTGGGGTTTGGGGAACACTGAAGCTTTCCTT. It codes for CASSQDSGWGLGNTEAFL.

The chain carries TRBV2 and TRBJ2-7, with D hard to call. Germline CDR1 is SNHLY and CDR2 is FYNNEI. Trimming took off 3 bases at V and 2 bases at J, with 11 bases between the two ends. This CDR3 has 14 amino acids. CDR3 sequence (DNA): TGTGCCAGCAGTGATGTTCGGAACGCCTACGAGCAGTACTTC. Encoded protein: CASSDVRNAYEQYF.

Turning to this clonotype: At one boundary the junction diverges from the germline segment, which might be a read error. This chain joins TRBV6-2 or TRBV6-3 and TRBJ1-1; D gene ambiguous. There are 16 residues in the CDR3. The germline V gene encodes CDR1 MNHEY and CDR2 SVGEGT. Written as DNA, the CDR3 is TGTGCCAGCAGTCTCATACTAAAGCCCCACCGTAGGGAAGATTTATTT. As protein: CASSLILKPHRREDLF.

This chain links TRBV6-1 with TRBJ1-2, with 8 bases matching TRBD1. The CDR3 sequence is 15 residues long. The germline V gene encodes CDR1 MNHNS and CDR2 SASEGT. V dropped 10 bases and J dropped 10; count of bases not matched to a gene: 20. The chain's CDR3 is CAINTQGGRSVVYTF. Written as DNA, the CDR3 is TGTGCCATCAACACACAGGGGGGGCGGTCCGTTGTCTACACCTTC.

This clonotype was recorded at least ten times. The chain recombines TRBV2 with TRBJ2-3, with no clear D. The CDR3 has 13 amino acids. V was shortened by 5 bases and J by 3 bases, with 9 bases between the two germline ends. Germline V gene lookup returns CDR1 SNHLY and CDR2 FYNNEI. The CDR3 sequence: CASSPNPTDTQYF. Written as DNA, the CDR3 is TGTGCCAGCAGTCCGAACCCTACAGATACGCAGTATTTT.

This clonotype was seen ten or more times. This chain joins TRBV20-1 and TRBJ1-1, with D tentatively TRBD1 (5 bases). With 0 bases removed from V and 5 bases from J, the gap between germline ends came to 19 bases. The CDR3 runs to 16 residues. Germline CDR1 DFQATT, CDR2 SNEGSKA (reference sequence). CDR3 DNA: TGCAGTGCTAGAGATGGTAGCCGGGGCCGGATAACTGAAGCTTTCTTT. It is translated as CSARDGSRGRITEAFF.

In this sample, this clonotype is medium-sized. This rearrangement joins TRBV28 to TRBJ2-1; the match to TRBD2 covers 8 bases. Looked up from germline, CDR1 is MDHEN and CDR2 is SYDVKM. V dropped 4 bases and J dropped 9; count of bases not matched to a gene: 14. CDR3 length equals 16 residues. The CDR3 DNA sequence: TGTGCCAGCAGTTCTTTGGGAAGCGGGAGACTTAGTGAGCAGTTCTTC. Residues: CASSSLGSGRLSEQFF. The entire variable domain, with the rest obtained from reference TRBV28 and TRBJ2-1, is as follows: DVKVTQSSRYLVKRTGEKVFLECVQDMDHENMFWYRQDPGLGLRLIYFSYDVKMKEKGDIPEGYSVSREKKERFSLILESASTNQTSMYLCASSSLGSGRLSEQFFGPGTRLTVL.

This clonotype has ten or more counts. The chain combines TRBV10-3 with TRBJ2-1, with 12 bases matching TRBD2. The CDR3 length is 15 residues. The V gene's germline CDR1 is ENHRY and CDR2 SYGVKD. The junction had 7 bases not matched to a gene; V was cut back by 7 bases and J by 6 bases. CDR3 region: CAITSGRALGNEQFF. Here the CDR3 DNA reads TGTGCCATCACTAGCGGGAGGGCCCTCGGCAATGAGCAGTTCTTC.

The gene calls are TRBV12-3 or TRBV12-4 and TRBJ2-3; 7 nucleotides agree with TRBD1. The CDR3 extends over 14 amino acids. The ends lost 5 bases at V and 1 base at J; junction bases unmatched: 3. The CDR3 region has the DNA TGTGCCAGCAGTACGGACAGGCGCACAGATACGCAGTATTTT. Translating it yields CASSTDRRTDTQYF.